This T cell receptor beta chain was obtained from a study of cytomegalovirus exposure and HLA in healthy donors. This CDR3 region has 17 residues. In germline, CDR1 is SGHDN, CDR2 FVKESK. V lost 3 bases to trimming and J lost 4 bases; unmatched junction nucleotides: 10. It was with 60 Vbeta and 13 Jbeta primers that the PCR ran. Sequencing used immunoSEQ multiplex PCR; TCRdb keeps in-frame clones, though not all of them. The data hold 170,000 or so clones, with around four fifths observed a single time. The specimen was PBMCs. The gene calls are TRBV14 and TRBJ1-2, with 11 bases matching TRBD1. The source is a girl between 10 and 17 years old in good health and CMV-seropositive. Here the CDR3 reads CASSQARTGGLPYGYTF. DNA for the CDR3: TGTGCCAGCAGCCAGGCCCGGACAGGGGGCCTCCCCTATGGCTACACCTTC. The full variable domain, in which reference TRBV14 and TRBJ1-2 provide the parts outside the CDR3, is EAGVTQFPSHSVIEKGQTVTLRCDPISGHDNLYWYRRVMGKEIKFLLHFVKESKQDESGMPNNRFLAERTGGTYSTLKVQPAELEDSGVYFCASSQARTGGLPYGYTFGSGTRLTVV.